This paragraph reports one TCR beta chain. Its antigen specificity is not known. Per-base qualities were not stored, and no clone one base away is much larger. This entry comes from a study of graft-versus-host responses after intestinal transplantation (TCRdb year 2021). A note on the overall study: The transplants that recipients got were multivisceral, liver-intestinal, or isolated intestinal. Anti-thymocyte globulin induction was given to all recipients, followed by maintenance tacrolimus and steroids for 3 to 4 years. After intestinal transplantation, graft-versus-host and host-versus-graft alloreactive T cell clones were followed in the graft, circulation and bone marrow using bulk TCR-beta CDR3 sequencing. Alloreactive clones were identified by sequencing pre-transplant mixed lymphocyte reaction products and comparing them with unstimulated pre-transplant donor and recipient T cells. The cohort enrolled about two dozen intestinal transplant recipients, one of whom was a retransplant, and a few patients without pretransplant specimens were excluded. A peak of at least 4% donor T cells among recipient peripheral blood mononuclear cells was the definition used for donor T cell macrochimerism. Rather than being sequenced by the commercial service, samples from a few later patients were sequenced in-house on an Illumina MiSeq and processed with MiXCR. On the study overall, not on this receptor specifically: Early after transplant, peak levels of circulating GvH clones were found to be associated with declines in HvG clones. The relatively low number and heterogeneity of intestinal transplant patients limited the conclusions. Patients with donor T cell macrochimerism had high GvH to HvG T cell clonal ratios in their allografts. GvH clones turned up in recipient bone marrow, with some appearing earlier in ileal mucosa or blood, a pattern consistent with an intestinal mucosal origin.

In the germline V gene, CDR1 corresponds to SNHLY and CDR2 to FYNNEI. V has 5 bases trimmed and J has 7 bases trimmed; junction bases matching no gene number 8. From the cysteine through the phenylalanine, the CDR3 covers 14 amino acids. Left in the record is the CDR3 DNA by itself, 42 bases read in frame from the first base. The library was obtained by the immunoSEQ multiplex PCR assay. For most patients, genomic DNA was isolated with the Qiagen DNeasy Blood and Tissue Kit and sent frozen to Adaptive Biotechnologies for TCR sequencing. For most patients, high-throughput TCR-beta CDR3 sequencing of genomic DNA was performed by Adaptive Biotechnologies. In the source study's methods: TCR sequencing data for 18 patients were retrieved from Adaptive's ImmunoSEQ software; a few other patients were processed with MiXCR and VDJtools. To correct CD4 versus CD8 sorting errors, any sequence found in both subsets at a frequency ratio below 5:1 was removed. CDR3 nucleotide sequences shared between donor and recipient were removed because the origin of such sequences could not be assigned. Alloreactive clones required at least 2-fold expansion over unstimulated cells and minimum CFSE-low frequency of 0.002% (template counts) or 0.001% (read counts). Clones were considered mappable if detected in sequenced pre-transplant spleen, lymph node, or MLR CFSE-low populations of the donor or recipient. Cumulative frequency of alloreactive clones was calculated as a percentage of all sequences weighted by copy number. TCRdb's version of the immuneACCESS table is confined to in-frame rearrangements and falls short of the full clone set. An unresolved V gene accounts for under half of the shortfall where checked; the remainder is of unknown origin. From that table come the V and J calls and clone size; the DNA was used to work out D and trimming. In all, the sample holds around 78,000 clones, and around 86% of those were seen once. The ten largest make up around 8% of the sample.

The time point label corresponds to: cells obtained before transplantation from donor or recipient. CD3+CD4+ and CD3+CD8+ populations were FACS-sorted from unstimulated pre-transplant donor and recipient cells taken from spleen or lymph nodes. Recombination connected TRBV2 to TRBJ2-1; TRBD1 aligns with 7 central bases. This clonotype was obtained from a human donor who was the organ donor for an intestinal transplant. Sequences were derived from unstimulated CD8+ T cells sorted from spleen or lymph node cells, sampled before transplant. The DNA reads TGTGCCAGCAGTTATTTCGGACAGGAAAATGAGCAGTTCTTC. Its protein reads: CASSYFGQENEQFF.